The 32 T cell receptor beta chains below all came from one sample that was sequenced in a study of T cell responses to AZD1222 COVID-19 vaccine (dated by TCRdb to the early 2020s). The time point label here, explained by the study, means: baseline before first vaccination. Library prep was done by the immunoSEQ multiplex PCR assay. TCRdb obtained this table from immuneACCESS and retained in-frame rearrangements with V and J assigned. These tables miss some clones; where compared with another copy, unresolved V genes account for less than half of the shortfall, and the remainder is unexplained. Recorded for this sample are fewer than 150,000 clones; 88% of them occurred a single time. The top ten clonotypes cover about 7.9% of the sample. The sequencing here drew on peripheral blood, taken on day 0 of AZD1222 vaccination. The receptors were gathered from an adult in good health.

The chain couples TRBV5-1 to TRBJ2-7; 8 bases match TRBD2. With 0 bases clipped from V and 2 bases from J, the junction kept 4 bases outside the gene matches. From germline, CDR1 is SGHRS and CDR2 YFSETQ. This CDR3 has 15 amino acids. The CDR3 sequence is CASSLVERGTYEQYF. The CDR3 DNA sequence: TGCGCCAGCAGCTTGGTCGAGCGGGGGACCTACGAGCAGTACTTC.

The rearrangement joins TRBV19 to TRBJ1-2; D not certain. Looked up from germline, CDR1 is LNHDA and CDR2 is SQIVND (reference sequence). The CDR3 runs 15 residues. The V gene lost 0 bases and the J gene lost 4 bases, with 12 bases spanning the gap. This chain's CDR3 is CASSIDLGIRYGYTF. CDR3 sequence (DNA): TGTGCCAGTAGTATAGATCTAGGGATCCGCTATGGCTACACCTTC.

The rearrangement links TRBV7-2 to TRBJ1-1; TRBD1 matches 10 bases. The V gene end was trimmed by 4 bases and the J gene end by 7 bases; junction bases not matched to a gene: 12. CDR3 size: 16 residues. Germline V lookup: CDR1 SGHTA, CDR2 FQGNSA. Here the CDR3 DNA reads TGTGCCAGCAGCTCAGGGGTGGGGACAGGGGTTAGTGAAGCTTTCTTT. Translated: CASSSGVGTGVSEAFF.

The chain carries TRBV19 and TRBJ2-3; possibly TRBD1 or TRBD2 for D (5 bases each). V lost 7 bases, J lost 2 bases, and 16 bases lay in between. Germline CDR1 LNHDA, CDR2 SQIVND (reference sequence). The CDR3 is 15 residues long. The CDR3 region is CASNRDGAVTDTQYF. Here the CDR3 DNA reads TGTGCCAGTAACCGCGACGGGGCCGTCACAGATACGCAGTATTTT.

The chain is built from TRBV19 and TRBJ2-7, with TRBD1 matching 8 bases. Looked up from germline, CDR1 is LNHDA and CDR2 is SQIVND (reference sequence). The V and J ends lost 3 bases and 2 bases, in that order; junction bases with no gene match: 9. This CDR3 is built from 16 residues. CDR3 DNA sequence: TGTGCCAGTAGTATCCCGACAGGGGTAGGGGCCTACGAGCAGTACTTC. Encoded protein: CASSIPTGVGAYEQYF. The full variable domain, with the rest looked up from reference TRBV19 and TRBJ2-7, is DGGITQSPKYLFRKEGQNVTLSCEQNLNHDAMYWYRQDPGQGLRLIYYSQIVNDFQKGDIAEGYSVSREKKESFPLTVTSAQKNPTAFYLCASSIPTGVGAYEQYFGPGTRLTVT.

The chain has TRBV3-1 (or the pseudogene TRBV3-2) and TRBJ2-2; no clear D gene. V was cut by 2 bases and J by 6 bases, with 10 bases left in between. Germline V gene data show CDR1 as LGHDT and CDR2 as YNNKEL (reference sequence). CDR3 size: 14 residues. In DNA, the CDR3 is TGTGCCAGCAGCCAATACTCAGTGCCCGGGGAGCTGTTTTTT. Translated, it gives CASSQYSVPGELFF.

The rearrangement uses TRBV11-2 and TRBJ1-5; D is uncertain. Germline V lookup: CDR1 SGHAT, CDR2 FQNNGV. V lost 1 base, J lost 7 bases, and 14 bases lay in between. The CDR3 totals 15 residues. The CDR3 reads CASSLVPRMGQPQHF. CDR3 sequence (DNA): TGTGCCAGCAGCTTAGTACCACGGATGGGGCAGCCCCAGCATTTT.

The V and J genes are TRBV2 and TRBJ1-3; 11 positions agree with TRBD1. V gave up 8 bases and J gave up 0 bases; unmatched junction bases: 12. Germline loops: CDR1 SNHLY, CDR2 FYNNEI. The CDR3 sequence is 18 residues long. In nucleotides, the CDR3 is TGTGCCAGCGGCCGGGACAGGGGGTTTCGGGACTCTGGAAACACCATATATTTT. It translates to CASGRDRGFRDSGNTIYF.

This chain joins TRBV2 and TRBJ2-5; 9 bases are a match to TRBD2. Trimming at V came to 6 bases and at J to 7 bases, leaving 9 bases not matched to a gene. The germline V gene has CDR1 SNHLY and CDR2 FYNNEI. The length of the CDR3 is 14 residues. CDR3 DNA sequence: TGTGCCAGCAGGGGCGGGGGGGCCTTAGGGACCCAGTACTTC. It yields the protein CASRGGGALGTQYF.

The chain is built from TRBV19 and TRBJ2-5, with D possibly being TRBD1 or TRBD2 (5 bases each). Germline V CDR1 and CDR2: LNHDA, SQIVND (reference sequence). V gave up 5 bases and J gave up 7 bases, with 20 bases separating them. This CDR3 spans 15 amino acids. The CDR3 is CASSSGRGTRGTQYF. CDR3 coding DNA: TGTGCCAGTAGTTCTGGACGTGGGACCCGCGGGACCCAGTACTTC.

CDR3 protein: CASSINPTGRASSGNTIYF. CDR3 coding DNA: TGTGCCAGTAGTATCAACCCTACGGGGCGGGCCAGCTCTGGAAACACCATATATTTT. This rearrangement joins TRBV19 to TRBJ1-3; D is possibly TRBD1 (5 bases). The V gene's germline CDR1 is LNHDA and CDR2 SQIVND (reference sequence). Trimming pared 3 bases from V and 0 bases from J, leaving 21 bases between. This CDR3 is 19 amino acids long.

This sequence joins TRBV19 and TRBJ1-5; tentatively, D is TRBD1 (5 bases). CDR1 is LNHDA, CDR2 SQIVND, per germline (reference sequence). V dropped 5 bases and J dropped 0 bases, with 17 bases sitting between them. The CDR3 is 17 residues long. This CDR3 is CASSLGSRAYSNQPQHF. CDR3 in DNA: TGTGCCAGTAGTCTGGGGAGCAGGGCTTATAGCAATCAGCCCCAGCATTTT.

This sequence joins TRBV29-1 and TRBJ1-6; 9 nucleotides align to TRBD1. V was clipped by 6 bases and J by 6 bases; unmatched bases: 3. The V gene's germline CDR1 is SQVTM and CDR2 ANQGSEA. The CDR3 loop spans 13 amino acids. CDR3 DNA sequence: TGCAGCGTCCGGGACAGGGCTAATTCACCCCTCCACTTT. It codes for CSVRDRANSPLHF.

The chain has TRBV6-5 and TRBJ2-7; 7 nucleotides align to TRBD1. Germline loops: CDR1 MNHEY, CDR2 SVGAGI. Trimming took 0 bases from V and 0 from J; bases not matched to a gene: 5. This CDR3 contains 16 residues. The CDR3 reads CASSYSKQGSSYEQYF. CDR3 nucleotide sequence: TGTGCCAGCAGTTACTCGAAACAGGGGAGCTCCTACGAGCAGTACTTC.

This clone has just a few counts. V and J are TRBV3-1 (or the pseudogene TRBV3-2) and TRBJ1-1; unclear D gene. The CDR3 runs to 12 residues. V was shortened by 2 bases and J by 1 base, with 2 bases between the two germline ends. The germline CDR1 and CDR2 sequences are LGHDT and YNNKEL (reference sequence). The CDR3 loop reads CASSQTNTEAFF. CDR3 sequence (DNA): TGTGCCAGCAGCCAAACGAACACTGAAGCTTTCTTT.

The CDR3 DNA reads TGTGCCAGTAGTATTCCGGGACTAGCGGGAGTTGAGCAGTTCTTC. Residues: CASSIPGLAGVEQFF. The chain links TRBV19 to TRBJ2-1; 14 bases line up with TRBD2. Trimming at V came to 3 bases and at J to 9 bases, leaving 4 bases not matched to a gene. The CDR3 sequence is 15 residues long. Germline V lookup: CDR1 LNHDA, CDR2 SQIVND (reference sequence). The variable domain in full, with the rest retrieved from reference TRBV19 and TRBJ2-1, is DGGITQSPKYLFRKEGQNVTLSCEQNLNHDAMYWYRQDPGQGLRLIYYSQIVNDFQKGDIAEGYSVSREKKESFPLTVTSAQKNPTAFYLCASSIPGLAGVEQFFGPGTRLTVL.

The CDR3 sequence: CASSPSGRVHEQYF. CDR3 DNA sequence: TGTGCCAGCAGCCCCAGTGGGCGCGTCCACGAGCAGTACTTC. J is TRBJ2-7 and V is TRBV9; the D is unclear. Germline lookup yields CDR1 SGDLS and CDR2 YYNGEE. This CDR3 spans 14 amino acids. V shed 4 bases and J shed 5 bases, with 16 bases lying between them. The complete variable domain, with remaining parts taken from reference TRBV9 and TRBJ2-7, reads DSGVTQTPKHLITATGQRVTLRCSPRSGDLSVYWYQQSLDQGLQFLIQYYNGEERAKGNILERFSAQQFPDLHSELNLSSLELGDSALYFCASSPSGRVHEQYFGPGTRLTVT.

CDR3 in DNA: TGTGCCAGCAGTCAAGTAATGAGCAATCAGCCCCAGCATTTT. Protein sequence: CASSQVMSNQPQHF. The V gene is TRBV6-2 or TRBV6-3, the J gene TRBJ1-5; D unresolved. This CDR3 is built from 14 residues. CDR1 is MNHEY, CDR2 SVGEGT, per germline. V was shortened by 5 bases and J by 1 base, with 9 bases between the two germline ends.

This clone was seen a single time. The J gene is TRBJ2-7, the V gene TRBV14; weak D call: TRBD1 (5 bases). Germline V CDR1 and CDR2: SGHDN, FVKESK. This CDR3 spans 13 amino acids. The germline V and J ends were trimmed by 4 bases and 4 bases, with 11 bases remaining between them. The DNA for the CDR3 is TGTGCCAGCAGCCGACAGAGTTGGTACGAGCAGTACTTC. Its translation: CASSRQSWYEQYF.

The J gene is TRBJ2-7, the V gene TRBV21-1; no check of the table's D call, TRBD2, against the DNA was made. TRBV21-1 is classified as a pseudogene. CDR3 length: 19 residues. Here the CDR3 DNA reads TGTGCCAGCAGCAAAGAGTGGAAGGTATCGGGACTAGCTTCTTACGAGCAGTACTTC. This sequence encodes CASSKEWKVSGLASYEQYF.

The V call is TRBV12-3 or TRBV12-4, the J call TRBJ1-1, with no clear D. The CDR3 totals 13 residues. V was cut by 6 bases and J by 0 bases, with 8 bases left in between. The CDR3 loop is CASRVQMNTEAFF. CDR3 sequence (DNA): TGTGCCAGCAGAGTACAGATGAACACTGAAGCTTTCTTT.

This chain connects TRBV3-1 (or the pseudogene TRBV3-2) to TRBJ2-5; unclear D gene. The V end was cut by 3 bases, the J end by 2 bases, with 10 bases between. Germline V lookup: CDR1 LGHDT, CDR2 YNNKEL (reference sequence). The CDR3 contains 14 residues. CDR3 residues: CASSHPFQQETQYF. CDR3 sequence (DNA): TGTGCCAGCAGCCACCCATTCCAACAAGAGACCCAGTACTTC.

This clone was observed once. J is TRBJ1-2 and V is TRBV19; D not resolved. The CDR3 has 15 residues. Between the trimmed V and J ends, which lost 4 bases and 6 bases, there was a span of 18 bases. CDR1 and CDR2 from the germline V gene are LNHDA and SQIVND (reference sequence). The CDR3: CASSTFGPPSNGYTF. In nucleotides, the CDR3 is TGTGCCAGTAGTACCTTTGGACCTCCATCGAATGGCTACACCTTC.

The V call is TRBV6-2 or TRBV6-3, the J call TRBJ2-2, with D tentatively TRBD1 (6 bases). Trimming took off 6 bases at V and 1 base at J, with 12 bases between the two ends. This CDR3 is built from 15 residues. From germline, CDR1 is MNHEY and CDR2 SVGEGT. The CDR3 sequence is CASSQGRGNTGELFF. The CDR3, as DNA: TGTGCCAGCAGCCAAGGCAGGGGGAACACCGGGGAGCTGTTTTTT.

This chain connects TRBV7-9 to TRBJ1-4; D is undetermined. CDR1 and CDR2 from the germline V gene are SEHNR and FQNEAQ (reference sequence). Trimming left V 4 bases short and J 6 bases short, with 6 bases between. CDR3 length equals 12 residues. As DNA, the CDR3 is TGTGCCAGCAGCTCTCGCGATGAAAAACTGTTTTTT. Its translation is CASSSRDEKLFF.

This sequence joins TRBV6-5 and TRBJ1-5, with a weak D call TRBD1 (5 bases). Deletions cut 7 bases from V and 2 bases from J, with 12 bases between. The length of the CDR3 is 14 residues. CDR1 MNHEY and CDR2 SVGAGI come from the germline V gene. The CDR3 is CASTWGGGNQPQHF. DNA of the CDR3: TGTGCCAGCACGTGGGGGGGTGGCAATCAGCCCCAGCATTTT.

The gene calls are TRBV19 and TRBJ1-1; 7 bases map to TRBD1. Germline CDR1 and CDR2: LNHDA and SQIVND (reference sequence). The CDR3 totals 14 residues. Germline trimming cut 6 bases from V and 1 base from J; bases unmatched to any gene: 5. Written as DNA, the CDR3 is TGTGCCAGTAGCCAGGGACAGAGGAACACTGAAGCTTTCTTT. It specifies CASSQGQRNTEAFF.

This chain links TRBV5-8 with TRBJ2-2; TRBD2 aligns across 13 bases. V shed 3 bases and J 6 bases; nucleotides not matched to a gene: 2. The CDR3 has 15 amino acids. Germline lookup yields CDR1 SGHTS and CDR2 YDEGEE. Here the CDR3 DNA reads TGTGCCAGCAGCTCGGGACTAGCGGGACCCGGGGAGCTGTTTTTT. Protein sequence: CASSSGLAGPGELFF. Full variable domain (missing parts from reference TRBV5-8 and TRBJ2-2): EAGVTQSPTHLIKTRGQQATLRCSPISGHTSVYWYQQALGLGLQFLLWYDEGEERNRGNFPPRFSGRQFPNYSSELNVNALELEDSALYLCASSSGLAGPGELFFGEGSRLTVL.

This sequence joins TRBV5-4 and TRBJ1-2; D is unclear. Germline V gene data show CDR1 as SGHNT and CDR2 as YYREEE (reference sequence). This CDR3 region has 12 residues. V lost 5 bases and J 4 bases, leaving 9 bases between the germline ends. The CDR3 here is CASSPDGYGYTF. Here the CDR3 DNA reads TGTGCCAGCAGTCCGGACGGCTATGGCTACACCTTC.

The V and J genes are TRBV5-6 and TRBJ1-2; D perhaps matches TRBD1 (6 bases). Trimming took 4 bases from V and 8 from J, leaving 15 bases between them. This CDR3 is 13 amino acids long. Germline assignment: CDR1 SGHDT and CDR2 YYEEEE. The CDR3 DNA is TGTGCCAGCAGCGTCGGGGGCGCTGAGGGCTACACCTTC. Translating it yields CASSVGGAEGYTF.

The chain has TRBV13 and TRBJ1-1; maybe TRBD1 (6 bases). The ends were cut back, 11 bases at V and 1 base at J, with 17 bases in the middle. Germline lookup yields CDR1 PRHDT and CDR2 FYEKMQ (reference sequence). The CDR3 length is 14 residues. Here the CDR3 DNA reads TGTGCCTGCAAGCAGGGGTGGGGGAACACTGAAGCTTTCTTT. Its translation: CACKQGWGNTEAFF.

This clone has just a few counts. This chain links TRBV29-1 with TRBJ1-5; tentative D call: TRBD1 (5 bases). The V gene lost 4 bases and the J gene lost 9 bases, with 10 bases spanning the gap. The CDR3 loop spans 11 amino acids. The germline gives CDR1 SQVTM, CDR2 ANQGSEA. The CDR3 DNA reads TGCAGCGTTGGGGGGGAGGGGCCCCAGCATTTT. It is translated as CSVGGEGPQHF. Combining the CDR3 with reference TRBV29-1 and TRBJ1-5 gives the whole variable domain SAVISQKPSRDICQRGTSLTIQCQVDSQVTMMFWYRQQPGQSLTLIATANQGSEATYESGFVIDKFPISRPNLTFSTLTVSNMSPEDSSIYLCSVGGEGPQHFGDGTRLSIL.